These 15 T cell receptor beta chains share one sample of origin, sequenced in a study of blood T cell repertoires in COVID-19. The table came from immunoSEQ multiplex PCR; TCRdb's copy has only in-frame clones and leaves some out. There are around 54,000 clones in the sample; 70% to 80% occur only once, and about 6% lies in the top ten. Sequenced material: PBMCs or T cells enriched from blood (not recorded which). All receptors derive from a woman aged 50 to 60 with acute COVID-19.

This clone was observed a handful of times. This chain joins TRBV27 and TRBJ2-3, with TRBD2 matching 13 bases. The CDR3 length is 16 residues. Germline assignment: CDR1 MNHEY and CDR2 SMNVEV (reference sequence). V lost 4 bases and J lost 5; bases outside the gene matches: 6. Here the CDR3 reads CASSSGLAGAKDTQYF. The CDR3, as DNA: TGTGCCAGCAGTTCAGGACTAGCGGGGGCCAAAGATACGCAGTATTTT.

The chain employs TRBV5-1 and TRBJ2-1, with 8 bases fitting TRBD2. J gave up 1 base and V 3 bases, and 0 bases lay outside the gene matches. Germline lookup yields CDR1 SGHRS and CDR2 YFSETQ. The CDR3 sequence is 14 residues long. CDR3 nucleotides: TGCGCCAGCAGCTCGGGGGGGTCCTACAATGAGCAGTTCTTC. This gives the protein CASSSGGSYNEQFF.

The chain links TRBV11-2 to TRBJ2-7, with 13 nucleotides matching TRBD2. V shed 5 bases and J 2 bases; nucleotides not matched to a gene: 6. Germline V CDR1 and CDR2: SGHAT, FQNNGV. The CDR3 spans 16 residues. This CDR3 is CASSLTSGGAPYEQYF. The CDR3 DNA reads TGTGCCAGCAGCCTTACTAGCGGGGGGGCCCCCTACGAGCAGTACTTC. Supplemented by reference TRBV11-2 and TRBJ2-7, the full variable domain reads EAGVAQSPRYKIIEKRQSVAFWCNPISGHATLYWYQQILGQGPKLLIQFQNNGVVDDSQLPKDRFSAERLKGVDSTLKIQPAKLEDSAVYLCASSLTSGGAPYEQYFGPGTRLTVT.

There are a few counts of this clone. The chain recombines TRBV5-5 with TRBJ2-5, with 9 bases matching TRBD1. Germline lookup yields CDR1 SGHKS and CDR2 YYEKEE (reference sequence). This CDR3 contains 15 residues. V lost 4 bases to trimming and J lost 6 bases; unmatched junction nucleotides: 10. The CDR3 DNA reads as TGTGCCAGCAGCCGAGATCCGGGACAGGGTCAGACCCAGTACTTC. Amino acid sequence: CASSRDPGQGQTQYF.

The gene calls are TRBV7-6 and TRBJ2-1; D is possibly TRBD1 (6 bases). The germline V gene encodes CDR1 SGHVS and CDR2 FNYEAQ. The CDR3 consists of 15 residues. V was cut by 5 bases and J by 10 bases, with 21 bases left in between. CDR3 protein: CASSPRTGQKQEQFF. CDR3 coding DNA: TGTGCCAGCAGCCCCCGAACTGGACAGAAACAGGAGCAGTTCTTC.

The V gene is TRBV6-5, the J gene TRBJ1-2; D perhaps matches TRBD1 (5 bases). The V gene's germline CDR1 is MNHEY and CDR2 SVGAGI. Trimming removed 10 bases at V and 2 bases at J, with 11 bases between. There are 12 residues in the CDR3. The CDR3 protein is CAIWRQNYGYTF. In DNA form, the CDR3 reads TGTGCCATTTGGAGACAGAACTATGGCTACACCTTC.

The chain has TRBV4-2 and TRBJ1-3; D is unclear. The CDR3 spans 17 residues. The germline V and J ends were trimmed by 2 bases and 0 bases, with 14 bases remaining between them. From germline, CDR1 is LGHNA and CDR2 YNFKEQ. The CDR3 coding sequence is TGTGCCAGCAGCCAAAACCTTCTTAGGAGCTCTGGAAACACCATATATTTT. As protein: CASSQNLLRSSGNTIYF.

V usage is TRBV7-6 and J usage is TRBJ1-1; 7 bases fit TRBD1. Germline V gene lookup returns CDR1 SGHVS and CDR2 FNYEAQ. Unmatched junction bases numbered 6, after V lost 5 bases and J lost 0 bases. The CDR3 consists of 15 residues. The DNA of the CDR3 is TGTGCCAGCAGCCCGACAGGGAAAATGAACACTGAAGCTTTCTTT. It encodes CASSPTGKMNTEAFF.

This sequence joins TRBV3-1 (or the pseudogene TRBV3-2) and TRBJ1-2; D gene unclear. Trimming pared 1 base from V and 4 bases from J, leaving 10 bases between. The CDR3 runs 14 residues. CDR1 and CDR2 (germline): LGHDT, YNNKEL (reference sequence). The CDR3 sequence is CASSQGAMTYGYTF. In DNA form, the CDR3 reads TGTGCCAGCAGCCAAGGGGCGATGACCTATGGCTACACCTTC.

The chain employs TRBV21-1 and TRBJ1-1. TRBV21-1 corresponds to a pseudogene. The CDR3 has 12 amino acids. The DNA for the CDR3 is TGTGCCAGCAGCACTCGGAACACTGAAGCTTTCTTT. Translating gives CASSTRNTEAFF.

The gene calls are TRBV28 and TRBJ1-5, with a tentative D call TRBD1 (5 bases). Germline CDR1 reads MDHEN; CDR2 reads SYDVKM. Trimming cost V 0 bases and J 4 bases, with 13 bases left between them. The CDR3 has 16 residues. This CDR3 reads CASSLWQGVINQPQHF. The CDR3 nucleotides are TGTGCCAGCAGTTTATGGCAGGGTGTTATAAATCAGCCCCAGCATTTT. Full variable domain (missing parts from reference TRBV28 and TRBJ1-5): DVKVTQSSRYLVKRTGEKVFLECVQDMDHENMFWYRQDPGLGLRLIYFSYDVKMKEKGDIPEGYSVSREKKERFSLILESASTNQTSMYLCASSLWQGVINQPQHFGDGTRLSIL.

This chain uses TRBV19 with TRBJ2-7; 10 bases align to TRBD1. CDR1 LNHDA and CDR2 SQIVND come from the germline V gene (reference sequence). The CDR3 covers 14 residues. V gave up 6 bases and J gave up 3 bases; unmatched junction bases: 5. The CDR3 DNA follows: TGTGCCAGTAGGCCGGGACAGGGGTTCTACGAGCAGTACTTC. Amino acid sequence: CASRPGQGFYEQYF.

The V and J genes are TRBV29-1 and TRBJ1-2; 7 bases map to TRBD1. Trimming at V came to 5 bases and at J to 3 bases, leaving 3 bases not matched to a gene. The CDR3 covers 12 residues. Germline CDR1 is SQVTM and CDR2 is ANQGSEA. This chain's CDR3 is CSVKGADYGYTF. CDR3 nucleotide sequence: TGCAGCGTTAAGGGGGCGGACTATGGCTACACCTTC.

The chain is built from TRBV30 and TRBJ1-2; no firm D call. The CDR3 is 14 amino acids. Trimming removed 4 bases at V and 4 bases at J, with 16 bases between. Germline V gene lookup returns CDR1 GTSNPN and CDR2 SVGIG (reference sequence). The CDR3 DNA follows: TGTGCCTGGACCCCCGGGTCCACCAGCTATGGCTACACCTTC. It codes for CAWTPGSTSYGYTF.

This chain uses TRBV7-9 with TRBJ1-3, with D uncertain. Germline V gene data show CDR1 as SEHNR and CDR2 as FQNEAQ (reference sequence). Trimming removed 3 bases at V and 1 base at J, with 10 bases between. This CDR3 contains 15 residues. The CDR3 DNA follows: TGTGCCAGCAGCTTTCGGGGTAAATCTGGAAACACCATATATTTT. This gives the protein CASSFRGKSGNTIYF. The full variable domain, in which reference TRBV7-9 and TRBJ1-3 provide the parts outside the CDR3, is DTGVSQNPRHKITKRGQNVTFRCDPISEHNRLYWYRQTLGQGPEFLTYFQNEAQLEKSRLLSDRFSAERPKGSFSTLEIQRTEQGDSAMYLCASSFRGKSGNTIYFGEGSWLTVV.